Following are 21 T cell receptor beta chains from one sample sequenced in a study of sequential checkpoint blockade in melanoma. Described treatment: randomized to nivolumab then ipilimumab (arm A) or the reverse (arm B). TCRdb keeps only in-frame clones here, not all; method: immunoSEQ multiplex PCR. In the table there are about 5,300 clones, around 53% of which are singletons. The sequencing here drew on CD8+ T cells sorted from blood (inferred from file names), taken from a patient given nivolumab and ipilimumab in sequence. The receptor set was obtained from a human donor with melanoma.

The chain couples TRBV27 to TRBJ1-1; D is unresolved. The V gene's germline CDR1 is MNHEY and CDR2 SMNVEV (reference sequence). The CDR3 extends over 15 amino acids. V shed 0 bases and J shed 3 bases, with 11 bases lying between them. CDR3 residues: CASSLSKRLDTEAFF. CDR3 nucleotide sequence: TGTGCCAGCAGTTTATCGAAGCGTCTTGACACTGAAGCTTTCTTT.

The J gene is TRBJ2-3, the V gene TRBV6-4; tentative D call: TRBD1 (6 bases). This CDR3 contains 13 residues. V dropped 3 bases and J dropped 2 bases, with 6 bases sitting between them. Germline V CDR1 and CDR2: MRHNA, SNTAGT. CDR3 protein: CASSEGATDTQYF. CDR3 DNA sequence: TGTGCCAGCAGTGAGGGGGCCACAGATACGCAGTATTTT.

This clone was seen more than once but under ten times. The V gene is TRBV7-2, the J gene TRBJ1-6, with 8 bases fitting TRBD1. V shed 2 bases and J 9 bases; nucleotides not matched to a gene: 3. The germline CDR1 and CDR2 sequences are SGHTA and FQGNSA. The CDR3 loop spans 14 amino acids. For the CDR3, the DNA is TGTGCCAGCAGCTTATTCGACAGGGGTTCACCCCTCCACTTT. This sequence encodes CASSLFDRGSPLHF.

The V gene is TRBV4-1, the J gene TRBJ1-2, with TRBD1 matching 7 bases. With 1 base clipped from V and 5 bases from J, the junction kept 13 bases outside the gene matches. This CDR3 has 17 residues. The germline CDR1 and CDR2 sequences are MGHRA and YSYEKL. The CDR3 DNA sequence: TGCGCCAGCAGCCAAGGGCCCGGAGAAGGGGGCGGTTATGGCTACACCTTC. The encoded protein is CASSQGPGEGGGYGYTF.

The chain joins TRBV6-6 to TRBJ1-1, with a weak D call TRBD1 (6 bases). V lost 7 bases to trimming and J lost 1 base, with 16 bases between them. The CDR3 covers 15 residues. The germline V gene encodes CDR1 MNHNY and CDR2 SVGAGI (reference sequence). The CDR3 nucleotides are TGTGCCAGCATTCAAACCCAGGGGTGGAACACTGAAGCTTTCTTT. Protein sequence: CASIQTQGWNTEAFF.

The chain couples TRBV4-3 to TRBJ2-2; D unresolved. V was cut by 2 bases and J by 3 bases, with 13 bases left in between. The CDR3 sequence is 16 residues long. Germline values: CDR1 LGHNA, CDR2 YSLEER. CDR3 sequence reads: CASSQITDEDTGELFF. DNA of the CDR3: TGCGCCAGCAGCCAAATAACTGACGAGGACACCGGGGAGCTGTTTTTT.

The chain couples TRBV4-1 to TRBJ2-7; a weak D match, TRBD1 (6 bases). Germline V gene sequence: CDR1 MGHRA, CDR2 YSYEKL. CDR3 length: 14 amino acids. V was clipped by 2 bases and J by 2 bases, with 10 bases between them. CDR3 in amino acids: CASSQWDTTYEQYF. CDR3 nucleotides: TGCGCCAGCAGCCAATGGGACACCACCTACGAGCAGTACTTC.

The V gene is TRBV7-9, the J gene TRBJ2-5; 10 positions agree with TRBD1. This CDR3 has 19 residues. Germline CDR1 is SEHNR and CDR2 is FQNEAQ (reference sequence). The junction had 14 bases not matched to a gene; V was cut back by 1 base and J by 3 bases. CDR3 sequence: CASSLDFPTGGALKETQYF. CDR3 bases: TGTGCCAGCAGCTTAGACTTCCCGACAGGGGGCGCGTTGAAAGAGACCCAGTACTTC.

This clone was seen a handful of times. The chain combines TRBV7-2 with TRBJ2-3; D possibly corresponds to TRBD2 (6 bases). In germline, CDR1 is SGHTA, CDR2 FQGNSA. V lost 5 bases and J lost 0, with 15 bases in between. The CDR3 runs 16 residues. This chain's CDR3 is CASSRIGGASTDTQYF. In nucleotides, the CDR3 is TGTGCCAGCAGCCGTATTGGAGGGGCGAGCACAGATACGCAGTATTTT. Complete variable domain (other parts from reference TRBV7-2 and TRBJ2-3): GAGVSQSPSNKVTEKGKDVELRCDPISGHTALYWYRQSLGQGLEFLIYFQGNSAPDKSGLPSDRFSAERTGGSVSTLTIQRTQQEDSAVYLCASSRIGGASTDTQYFGPGTRLTVL.

Comment on this clone: The likely explanation is a read error, given a far larger clone one base away. The rearrangement uses TRBV7-2 and TRBJ2-7; D not resolved. CDR1 is SGHTA and CDR2 is FQGNSA in the germline V gene. The length of the CDR3 is 12 residues. V lost 2 bases to trimming and J lost 7 bases, with 9 bases between them. The CDR3 region has the DNA TGTGCCAGCAGCTTATGGCTCAATGAGCAGTACTTC. As protein: CASSLWLNEQYF.

V is TRBV6-1 and J is TRBJ2-4; TRBD2 matches 9 bases. Germline CDR1 MNHNS, CDR2 SASEGT. With V trimmed by 3 bases and J by 8 bases, 8 bases remained unmatched. The CDR3 length is 15 residues. CDR3 in amino acids: CASSEEAGGGDIQYF. CDR3 in DNA: TGTGCCAGCAGTGAGGAAGCGGGGGGCGGGGACATTCAGTACTTC.

J is TRBJ2-3 and V is TRBV20-1, with unresolved D. The germline gives CDR1 DFQATT, CDR2 SNEGSKA (reference sequence). V was clipped by 3 bases and J by 8 bases, with 9 bases between them. CDR3 size: 11 residues. The DNA of the CDR3 is TGCAGTGCTAGCTCCTACGGTACGCAGTATTTT. Translation gives CSASSYGTQYF.

This clone came up a few times. This chain's CDR3 is CASSSTDRVQPQHF. The CDR3 DNA is TGTGCCAGCAGCTCCACGGACAGGGTTCAGCCCCAGCATTTT. The chain links TRBV7-9 to TRBJ1-5; TRBD1 aligns across 8 bases. The V segment lost 4 bases and the J segment 6 bases; nucleotides outside the gene matches: 5. In germline, CDR1 is SEHNR, CDR2 FQNEAQ (reference sequence). The CDR3 is 14 amino acids.

This clone occurred a few times. The identical CDR3 is also encoded by other nucleotide sequences in the sample. The chain is built from TRBV7-2 and TRBJ2-3, with TRBD2 matching 8 bases. V gave up 2 bases and J gave up 0 bases; unmatched junction bases: 4. There are 16 residues in the CDR3. The germline CDR1 and CDR2 sequences are SGHTA and FQGNSA. This CDR3 reads CASSLIGGASTDTQYF. The CDR3 DNA reads TGTGCCAGCAGCTTAATCGGGGGGGCAAGCACAGATACGCAGTATTTT.

The chain combines TRBV5-1 with TRBJ2-7; no clear D gene. Germline V gene data show CDR1 as SGHRS and CDR2 as YFSETQ. V lost 0 bases, J lost 0 bases, and 10 bases lay in between. The CDR3 is made up of 15 amino acids. The CDR3 DNA reads as TGCGCCAGCAGCTTGGAGGCGGCGGCCTCCTACGAGCAGTACTTC. This gives the protein CASSLEAAASYEQYF. The full variable domain, with the rest looked up from reference TRBV5-1 and TRBJ2-7, is KAGVTQTPRYLIKTRGQQVTLSCSPISGHRSVSWYQQTPGQGLQFLFEYFSETQRNKGNFPGRFSGRQFSNSRSEMNVSTLELGDSALYLCASSLEAAASYEQYFGPGTRLTVT.

A few counts support this clone. The chain is built from TRBV9 and TRBJ2-2, with D perhaps matching TRBD1 (5 bases). V dropped 3 bases and J dropped 6 bases, with 9 bases sitting between them. This CDR3 spans 13 amino acids. Germline assignment: CDR1 SGDLS and CDR2 YYNGEE. This chain's CDR3 is CASSARVSGELFF. DNA of the CDR3: TGTGCCAGCAGCGCCAGGGTTTCCGGGGAGCTGTTTTTT.

This clone was counted only a few times. The genes are TRBV10-3 and TRBJ2-1; 16 positions match TRBD2. V shed 11 bases and J 8 bases; nucleotides not matched to a gene: 12. Germline V CDR1 and CDR2: ENHRY, SYGVKD. CDR3 length: 16 amino acids. CDR3 amino acids: CASAGGTSGGDDEQFF. CDR3 sequence (DNA): TGTGCCTCCGCCGGGGGGACTAGCGGGGGGGACGATGAGCAGTTCTTC.

The rearrangement uses TRBV7-9 and TRBJ1-1; unclear D gene. The CDR3 extends over 15 amino acids. With 5 bases removed from V and 3 bases from J, the gap between germline ends came to 16 bases. Germline CDR1 is SEHNR and CDR2 is FQNEAQ (reference sequence). In DNA form, the CDR3 reads TGTGCCAGCAGCCTCACCGTCCCCGGAGACACTGAAGCTTTCTTT. This sequence encodes CASSLTVPGDTEAFF.

V gene TRBV18 combines with J gene TRBJ2-1; maybe TRBD2 (5 bases). Germline CDR1 and CDR2: KGHSH and LQKENI. V lost 2 bases to trimming and J lost 7 bases, with 9 bases between them. This CDR3 comprises 13 residues. The CDR3 region has the DNA TGTGCCAGCTCACCAGACGGGAAGAATGAGCAGTTCTTC. Its protein product is CASSPDGKNEQFF.

J is TRBJ2-3 and V is TRBV7-2, with TRBD1 identical over 7 bases. Germline CDR1 is SGHTA and CDR2 is FQGNSA. This CDR3 contains 14 residues. With 0 bases clipped from V and 6 bases from J, the junction kept 3 bases outside the gene matches. The CDR3 DNA reads as TGTGCCAGCAGCTTAGCAGGGGGCGCGGATACGCAGTATTTT. This translates into CASSLAGGADTQYF.

CDR3 in DNA: TGTGCCAGTAGTGGGGACAGGGCCCCCTTAGCCAAAAACATTCAGTACTTC. Its protein is CASSGDRAPLAKNIQYF. The rearrangement uses TRBV19 and TRBJ2-4, with 9 bases lining up with TRBD1. The CDR3 length is 17 residues. V lost 5 bases and J lost 0; bases outside the gene matches: 8. Per the germline V gene, CDR1 is LNHDA and CDR2 is SQIVND (reference sequence).